This T cell receptor (beta chain) was retrieved from a study of blood T cells in healthy people across ages. The germline V gene has CDR1 MNHNY and CDR2 SVGAGI (reference sequence). The CDR3 loop spans 14 amino acids. Notes on this clonotype: Antigen unknown. A junction end diverges from the germline sequence, so it may reflect a read error.

The use of a sample-barcoded 5' primer and a J-beta primer mix characterized a second PCR of roughly 6 to 11 cycles. TCRdb fed the 5' RACE reads into MiXCR, producing one record per CDR3 protein. Counted here are around 850,000 distinct CDR3 sequences, around 36% occurring once; the ten biggest clones make up 10% to 15%. Study observations and caveats: Measured against age, TCR beta diversity per million T cells decreased in a roughly linear manner.

Ranging in age from roughly 6 to 95, the donors were healthy Caucasian individuals from Russia. Total RNA extracted from each sample amounted to at least 5.5 micrograms. The chain combines TRBV6-6 with TRBJ1-1, with 8 positions matching TRBD1. What was sequenced was blood. The sequence came from a young man in good health. CDR3 in amino acids: CASRLGTGRTGAFF. CDR3 coding DNA: TGTGCCAGTCGGCTGGGGACAGGTCGAACTGGAGCTTTCTTT.